Listed below are T cell receptor beta chains from one sample, sequenced in a study of human T cells and chemical hapten exposure. One entry per CDR3 protein, called by TCRdb with MiXCR from the RACE reads. The sample holds roughly 200,000 distinct CDR3 sequences, about 25% seen once. Sequencing was performed on whole blood, taken in connection with sensitization to the hapten diphenylcyclopropenone (DPC). The source is a woman aged 35 to 49 with alopecia areata. Some clones in this sample may be carry-over from other donors' samples. Each CDR3 is given with its conserved first and last residue. The D gene is left open where the match is weak. Expanded clones get a size class; other rows say once, few or many, or leave the size out.

V gene	D gene	clone size	J gene	CDR3 protein	CDR3 DNA
TRBV7-2	TRBD2	NA	TRBJ2-3	CASSLIAGGRTDTQYF	TGTGCCAGCAGCTTAATAGCGGGAGGGCGGACAGATACGCAGTATTTT
TRBV20-1	TRBD2	NA	TRBJ2-1	CSARGLAGAVNEQFF	TGCAGTGCTAGAGGACTAGCGGGAGCGGTTAATGAGCAGTTCTTC
TRBV20-1	TRBD2	many	TRBJ2-4	CSAATSGNIQYF	TGCAGTGCTGCGACTAGCGGAAACATTCAGTACTTC
TRBV6-2/TRBV6-3	NA	NA	TRBJ2-7	CASSYSRGNRAYEQYF	TGTGCCAGCAGTTACTCAAGGGGTAACAGAGCCTACGAGCAGTACTTC
TRBV5-1	TRBD2	NA	TRBJ2-3	CASSPGTSGLSTDTQYF	TGCGCCAGCAGCCCCGGGACTAGCGGACTCAGCACAGATACGCAGTATTTT
TRBV6-2/TRBV6-3	NA	NA	TRBJ1-5	CASSSAGTIRHF	TGTGCCAGCAGTTCCGCCGGGACGATAAGGCATTTT
TRBV4-3	NA	few	TRBJ2-2	CASSQEGGPGELFF	TGCGCCAGCAGCCAAGAAGGAGGGCCCGGGGAGCTGTTTTTT
TRBV28	NA	NA	TRBJ2-3	CASSWGNTDTQYF	TGTGCCAGCAGTTGGGGTAACACAGATACGCAGTATTTT
TRBV5-1	NA	NA	TRBJ2-2	CASSLRAGDGELFF	TGCGCCAGCAGCTTGCGGGCTGGCGACGGGGAGCTGTTTTTT
TRBV25-1	NA	NA	TRBJ2-7	CASSAVGRSYEQYF	TGTGCCAGCAGTGCCGTGGGAAGGTCCTACGAGCAGTACTTC
TRBV6-5	TRBD2	NA	TRBJ2-1	CASSYAGLNEQFF	TGTGCCAGCAGTTACGCGGGACTAAATGAGCAGTTCTTC
TRBV4-2	NA	few	TRBJ1-1	CASSQEGSTATEAFF	TGTGCCAGCAGCCAAGAGGGATCGACAGCCACTGAAGCTTTCTTT
TRBV12-3/TRBV12-4	NA	few	TRBJ1-1	CASSSRVTAFF	TGTGCCAGCAGTTCCAGGGTAACAGCTTTCTTT
TRBV2	TRBD1	NA	TRBJ2-1	CASLQTGKGFLGNEQFF	TGTGCCAGCCTACAGACAGGGAAGGGCTTCTTGGGCAATGAGCAGTTCTTC
TRBV5-6	TRBD2	few	TRBJ2-1	CASSLKPSGRNNEQFF	TGTGCCAGCAGCTTGAAGCCTAGCGGGAGGAACAATGAGCAGTTCTTC
TRBV20-1	NA	few	TRBJ1-2	CSAREGTYGYTF	TGCAGTGCTAGAGAGGGAACTTATGGCTACACCTTC
TRBV29-1	TRBD1	few	TRBJ1-5	CSAGTGGGQPQHF	TGCAGCGCCGGAACAGGGGGCGGACAGCCCCAGCATTTT
TRBV24-1	TRBD2	NA	TRBJ2-2	CATSEFGLAGGPGHGELFF	TGTGCCACCAGTGAATTCGGACTAGCGGGAGGCCCGGGCCACGGGGAGCTGTTTTTT
TRBV29-1	TRBD2	NA	TRBJ2-1	CSVETGLAGVESYNEQFF	TGCAGCGTTGAAACGGGGCTAGCGGGAGTGGAATCCTACAATGAGCAGTTCTTC
TRBV5-6	NA	few	TRBJ2-3	CASSVYGADTQYF	TGTGCCAGCAGCGTCTACGGTGCAGATACGCAGTATTTT
TRBV6-5	TRBD1	NA	TRBJ1-4	CASSGTGMGEKLFF	TGTGCCAGCAGCGGGACAGGGATGGGTGAAAAACTGTTTTTT
TRBV20-1	NA	NA	TRBJ2-7	CSAPTSSYEQYF	TGCAGTGCCCCGACTAGCTCCTACGAGCAGTACTTC
TRBV6-5	NA	few	TRBJ2-3	CASSRDSTDTQYF	TGTGCCAGCAGTCGGGACAGCACAGATACGCAGTATTTT
TRBV28	NA	NA	TRBJ1-1	CATNSGDTEAFF	TGTGCCACCAACTCAGGGGACACTGAAGCTTTCTTT
TRBV9	NA	NA	TRBJ1-4	CASSGGPEGKLFF	TGTGCCAGCAGCGGGGGCCCAGAGGGAAAACTGTTTTTT
TRBV29-1	NA	NA	TRBJ2-5	CSVQFSGVGETQYF	TGCAGCGTTCAGTTCTCGGGAGTTGGTGAGACCCAGTACTTC
TRBV29-1	TRBD1	NA	TRBJ1-5	CSVVGTGLGNQPQHF	TGCAGCGTCGTTGGGACAGGGTTGGGCAATCAGCCCCAGCATTTT
TRBV29-1	TRBD1	NA	TRBJ2-7	CSVEDLGQGPTPYEQYF	TGCAGCGTTGAAGATCTCGGACAGGGGCCCACCCCCTACGAGCAGTACTTC
TRBV20-1	NA	few	TRBJ1-6	CSARDSDRSYNSPLHF	TGCAGTGCTAGAGATTCCGACCGCTCCTATAATTCACCCCTCCACTTT
TRBV2	TRBD1	NA	TRBJ2-7	CASSGQGVKYEQYF	TGTGCCAGCAGTGGACAGGGGGTAAAATACGAGCAGTACTTC
TRBV4-3	TRBD2	NA	TRBJ2-2	CASSHGGGSGELFF	TGCGCCAGCAGCCATGGGGGGGGTAGCGGGGAGCTGTTTTTT
TRBV28	TRBD2	few	TRBJ2-3	CASSLWAGGPTDTQYF	TGTGCCAGCAGTTTGTGGGCGGGAGGGCCAACAGATACGCAGTATTTT
TRBV12-3/TRBV12-4	NA	NA	TRBJ1-5	CASSLRGAQPQHF	TGTGCCAGCAGTCTTAGGGGGGCTCAGCCCCAGCATTTT
TRBV5-1	TRBD1	NA	TRBJ2-6	CASSWTGGGGANVLTF	TGCGCCAGCAGCTGGACAGGGGGCGGTGGGGCCAACGTCCTGACTTTC